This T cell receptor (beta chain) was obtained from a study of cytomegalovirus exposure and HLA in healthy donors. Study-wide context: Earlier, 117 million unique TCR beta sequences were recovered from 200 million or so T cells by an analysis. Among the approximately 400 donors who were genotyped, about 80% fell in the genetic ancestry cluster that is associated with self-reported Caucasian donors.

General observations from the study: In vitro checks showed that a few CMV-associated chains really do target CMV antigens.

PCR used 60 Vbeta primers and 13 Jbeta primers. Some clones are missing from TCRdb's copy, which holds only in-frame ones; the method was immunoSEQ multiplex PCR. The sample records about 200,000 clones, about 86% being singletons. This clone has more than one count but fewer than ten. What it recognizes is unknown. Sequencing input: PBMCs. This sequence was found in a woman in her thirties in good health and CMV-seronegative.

CDR3 DNA: TGTGCCAGCAGTGAAGGGAGGCGGTACTACAATGAGCAGTTCTTC. This sequence encodes CASSEGRRYYNEQFF. V gene TRBV2 combines with J gene TRBJ2-1; D is possibly TRBD2 (5 bases). Between the trimmed V and J ends, which lost 1 base and 3 bases, there was a span of 10 bases. Germline V gene sequence: CDR1 SNHLY, CDR2 FYNNEI. The CDR3 consists of 15 residues.